The present TCR beta chain was sequenced within a study of neoadjuvant anti-PD-1 for oral cavity cancer. Regarding time point: after neoadjuvant nivolumab, at surgical resection. The length of the CDR3 is 15 residues. V shed 5 bases, J shed 5 bases, and the junction held 10 bases outside the gene matches. The germline V gene has CDR1 SGHAT and CDR2 FQDESV (reference sequence). Profiling relied on immunoSEQ multiplex PCR, and the TCRdb table lists in-frame clones only, not all of them. The top ten hold 15% to 20% of the sample, which has tens of thousands of clones, around two fifths seen once. The TCR sequence derives from a person aged 35-79 years with oral cavity squamous cell carcinoma. The material was tumor tissue, obtained after nivolumab (anti-PD-1) treatment. The chain has TRBV11-1 and TRBJ2-5; 8 bases fit TRBD2. The CDR3 reads CASSTPRGGGETQYF. CDR3 DNA sequence: TGTGCCAGCAGCACCCCTCGGGGGGGCGGGGAGACCCAGTACTTC.